One sample yielded the 10 T cell receptor beta chains listed below, sequenced in a study of prognosis after radiotherapy for stage I lung cancer. Amplification of the TCR beta CDR3 (from genomic DNA) was done by two-round multiplex PCR. The use of primers specific to each TRBV and TRBJ gene characterized first-round PCR. TCRdb analysed the multiplex PCR reads with MiXCR anew, one entry per CDR3 protein. In the table there are about 18,000 distinct CDR3 sequences, roughly 45% of which are singletons. Sequenced material: PBMCs, taken before or after stereotactic body radiation therapy (not recorded which). These receptors originate from a donor at least 50 years old with non-small cell lung cancer.

This clonotype has a count of ten or more. The chain joins TRBV2 to TRBJ2-7; possible D gene TRBD1, 5 bases. CDR1 and CDR2 (germline): SNHLY, FYNNEI. The germline V and J ends were trimmed by 7 bases and 1 base, with 14 bases remaining between them. This CDR3 comprises 14 residues. The CDR3 protein is CASMGTGRSYEQYF. The CDR3 nucleotides read TGTGCCAGCATGGGAACAGGCCGATCCTACGAGCAGTACTTC.

The chain employs TRBV24-1 and TRBJ2-1; 7 nucleotides align to TRBD1. Germline CDR1 is KGHDR and CDR2 is SFDVKD. After removal of 2 bases from V and 1 base from J, the junction contained 7 bases not matched to a gene. This CDR3 is built from 17 residues. This CDR3 reads CATSDSMRQGSYNEQFF. Written as DNA, the CDR3 is TGTGCCACCAGTGATTCCATGAGACAGGGTTCCTACAATGAGCAGTTCTTC.

This clonotype has at least ten counts. The chain joins TRBV7-9 to TRBJ2-4, with a tentative D call TRBD2 (5 bases). CDR3 size: 16 residues. The germline CDR1 and CDR2 sequences are SEHNR and FQNEAQ (reference sequence). With 5 bases removed from V and 8 bases from J, the gap between germline ends came to 22 bases. CDR3 amino acids: CASSTTEATPRHIQYF. As DNA, the CDR3 is TGTGCCAGCAGCACGACGGAGGCCACCCCGCGTCACATTCAGTACTTC.

For this clonotype: With a much larger clone just one base away, this may be a read error. The chain links TRBV10-2 to TRBJ2-4; a possible D gene is TRBD1 (6 bases). Germline V CDR1 and CDR2: WSHSY, SAAADI. This CDR3 spans 13 amino acids. Between the trimmed V and J ends, which lost 4 bases and 6 bases, there was a span of 10 bases. The CDR3 loop reads CASSVQGSNIQYF. The CDR3 bases are TGCGCCAGCAGTGTTCAGGGGTCAAACATTCAGTACTTC.

This clonotype was recorded many times. The chain is built from TRBV7-3 and TRBJ2-5, with D possibly TRBD2 on 6 matching bases. The CDR3 has 13 residues. V was pared by 2 bases and J by 2 bases, with 6 bases between. Germline assignment: CDR1 SGHTA and CDR2 FQGTGA. The CDR3 reads CASSLGLQETQYF. The DNA of the CDR3 is TGTGCCAGCAGCTTAGGACTACAAGAGACCCAGTACTTC.

V gene TRBV5-5 combines with J gene TRBJ2-2; D is uncertain. Germline V gene data show CDR1 as SGHKS and CDR2 as YYEKEE (reference sequence). V was trimmed by 4 bases and J by 0 bases, leaving 10 bases between them. The CDR3 is 15 residues long. CDR3 DNA: TGTGCCAGCAGCCCGTCGGCAGCGAACACCGGGGAGCTGTTTTTT. Its translation is CASSPSAANTGELFF.

With regard to this clonotype: An end of the junction differs from the germline gene, which may be a read error. This rearrangement joins TRBV7-2 to TRBJ1-6, with D uncertain. CDR1 is SGHTA and CDR2 is FQGNSA in the germline V gene. The CDR3 spans 15 residues. CDR3 sequence: CASSLVSRYNSPIHF. CDR3 coding DNA: TGTGCCAGCAGCTTAGTTTCACGGTATAATTCACCCATCCACTTT.

J is TRBJ2-2 and V is TRBV3-1; 13 bases map to TRBD2. Losses at the gene ends were 6 bases for V and 4 bases for J; bases not matched to a gene: 5. The CDR3 sequence is 16 residues long. Per the germline V gene, CDR1 is LGHDT and CDR2 is YNNKEL (reference sequence). This chain's CDR3 is CASSRTSGSVTGELFF. CDR3 sequence (DNA): TGTGCCAGCAGTCGGACTAGCGGGAGTGTCACCGGGGAGCTGTTTTTT.

This clonotype appeared many times. The chain joins TRBV20-1 to TRBJ1-6; 8 nucleotides line up with TRBD1. The germline gives CDR1 DFQATT, CDR2 SNEGSKA (reference sequence). This CDR3 has 15 residues. Germline trimming cut 4 bases from V and 6 bases from J; bases unmatched to any gene: 8. The CDR3 DNA is TGCAGTGCTAAGAAACCGGGACAGGTTAATTCACCCCTCCACTTT. Protein: CSAKKPGQVNSPLHF.

As for this clonotype: This likely traces to a read error, being one base from a far larger clone. The chain combines TRBV2 with TRBJ2-7; a weak D match, TRBD2 (5 bases). Germline V lookup: CDR1 SNHLY, CDR2 FYNNEI. V was clipped by 3 bases and J by 7 bases, with 16 bases between them. The CDR3 length is 14 residues. CDR3 amino acids: CASSDVASYNEQYF. Written as DNA, the CDR3 is TGTGCCAGCAGTGACGTTGCTAGCTACAATGAGCAGTACTTC.